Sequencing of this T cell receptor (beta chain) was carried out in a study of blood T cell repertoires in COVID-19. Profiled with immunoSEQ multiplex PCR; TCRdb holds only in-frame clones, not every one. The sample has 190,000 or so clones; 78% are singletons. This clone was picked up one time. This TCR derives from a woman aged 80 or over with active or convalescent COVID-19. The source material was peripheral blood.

The CDR3 spells CASSLERGGYNEQFF. CDR3 in DNA: TGCGCCAGCAGCTTGGAGCGGGGGGGGTACAATGAGCAGTTCTTC. The J gene is TRBJ2-1, the V gene TRBV5-1; TRBD2 aligns across 10 bases. The CDR3 spans 15 residues. After removal of 0 bases from V and 4 bases from J, the junction contained 1 base not matched to a gene. Germline-derived CDR1 and CDR2 are SGHRS and YFSETQ.